These T cell receptor beta chains were read from a single sample in a study of Tregs in tolerant kidney transplant recipients. Sequencing was performed with immunoSEQ multiplex PCR; in TCRdb, only in-frame clones are kept and a portion is missing. Of approximately 93,000 clones detected, 80% to 95% appear once; the ten largest clones hold 0.35% to 0.55%. The material was CD4+ T cells from blood, obtained before the transplant. These TCRs come from a human donor who received a combined kidney and bone marrow transplant. CDR3s include the opening cysteine and the closing phenylalanine or tryptophan. D genes are given only for firm matches. Expanded clones are given a class, and other clones once, few, many or no size at all.

v_call	d_call	j_call	clone_size	cdr3_aa	cdr3_nt
TRBV5-8	TRBD2	TRBJ2-7	once	CASSLDQGLAGAYEQYF	TGTGCCAGCAGCTTGGATCAGGGACTAGCGGGAGCCTACGAGCAGTACTTC
TRBV9	-	TRBJ1-3	once	CASSVEQFFGNTIYF	TGTGCCAGCAGCGTAGAACAGTTTTTCGGAAACACCATATATTTT
TRBV5-1	-	TRBJ2-2	-	CASSLSVGGSTGELFF	TGCGCCAGCAGCTTGTCGGTCGGGGGATCCACCGGGGAGCTGTTTTTT
TRBV11-2	-	TRBJ1-1	-	CASSLQGGIGTEAFF	TGTGCCAGCAGCTTACAGGGAGGGATTGGCACTGAAGCTTTCTTT
TRBV20-1	-	TRBJ2-1	few	CSAPERNEQFF	TGCAGTGCACCGGAGAGGAATGAGCAGTTCTTC
TRBV5-5	TRBD1	TRBJ1-1	-	CASSWGQGRGTEAFF	TGTGCCAGCAGCTGGGGACAGGGAAGAGGCACTGAAGCTTTCTTT
TRBV25-1	TRBD1	TRBJ2-1	-	CASSVQGGTGRENEQFF	TGTGCCAGCAGTGTCCAGGGGGGGACAGGGCGGGAGAATGAGCAGTTCTTC
TRBV27	TRBD1	TRBJ2-7	once	CASSLFPGTGVYEQYF	TGTGCCAGCAGTTTATTCCCCGGGACAGGGGTTTACGAGCAGTACTTC
TRBV7-9	TRBD2	TRBJ2-7	-	CASSWSGARGEQYF	TGTGCCAGCAGCTGGAGCGGGGCGAGGGGCGAGCAGTACTTC
TRBV19	TRBD1	TRBJ2-7	-	CASKKGAPSYEQYF	TGTGCCAGTAAAAAGGGGGCGCCCTCCTACGAGCAGTACTTC
TRBV5-4	TRBD2	TRBJ2-3	-	CASSLWLAGDIDTQYF	TGTGCCAGCAGCTTGTGGCTAGCGGGAGATATAGATACGCAGTATTTT
TRBV7-9	TRBD1	TRBJ1-1	-	CASIHRDRGLNTEAFF	TGTGCCAGCATACACCGGGACAGGGGATTGAACACTGAAGCTTTCTTT
TRBV7-3	-	TRBJ2-5	once	CASSGGRGLQETQYF	TGTGCCAGCAGCGGGGGGCGGGGGCTCCAAGAGACCCAGTACTTC
TRBV11-3	-	TRBJ2-7	-	CASTRDKVLDEQYF	TGTGCCAGCACCCGGGACAAGGTCTTGGACGAGCAGTACTTC
TRBV7-2	-	TRBJ2-1	-	CASSFDIYRSYNEQFF	TGTGCCAGCAGCTTCGACATCTACCGCTCCTACAATGAGCAGTTCTTC
TRBV27	TRBD2	TRBJ2-1	-	CASIPGYSGRAVFPNEQFF	TGTGCCAGCATTCCAGGATATAGCGGGAGGGCCGTTTTTCCCAATGAGCAGTTCTTC
TRBV6-6	TRBD1	TRBJ1-6	-	CASRFRGQGSSPLHF	TGTGCCAGCAGGTTCAGGGGACAGGGTAGTTCACCCCTCCACTTT
TRBV18	-	TRBJ2-5	-	CASSSGQWETQYF	TGTGCCAGCTCATCAGGACAGTGGGAGACCCAGTACTTC
TRBV18	-	TRBJ2-5	-	CASSPEAASNQETQYF	TGTGCCAGCTCACCCGAGGCGGCGTCAAACCAAGAGACCCAGTACTTC
TRBV6-5	-	TRBJ2-7	-	CASSYHVRSSYEQYF	TGTGCCAGCAGTTACCACGTTCGTAGCTCCTACGAGCAGTACTTC
TRBV28	-	TRBJ1-5	-	CASSIRWRPQHF	TGTGCCAGCAGTATACGGTGGAGGCCCCAGCATTTT
TRBV27	-	TRBJ1-2	-	CASSFTMGGGYGYTF	TGTGCCAGCTCGTTTACGATGGGAGGGGGTTATGGCTACACCTTC
TRBV19	TRBD1	TRBJ1-1	-	CASSPGTGGENTEAFF	TGTGCCAGTAGTCCCGGGACAGGGGGCGAGAACACTGAAGCTTTCTTT
TRBV25-1	TRBD1	TRBJ2-5	-	CASRPRDRDWETQYF	TGTGCCAGCAGGCCCCGGGACAGGGATTGGGAGACCCAGTACTTC
TRBV7-2	TRBD2	TRBJ2-7	-	CASSFIAGGGYEQYF	TGTGCCAGCAGCTTCATAGCGGGAGGTGGCTACGAGCAGTACTTC
TRBV11-2	TRBD1	TRBJ1-4	-	CASSLETGGFEKLFF	TGTGCCAGCAGCTTAGAGACAGGGGGGTTTGAAAAACTGTTTTTT
TRBV7-3	-	TRBJ1-1	-	CASSIKRTEAFF	TGTGCCAGCAGCATTAAGCGGACTGAAGCTTTCTTT
TRBV30	TRBD2	TRBJ2-1	-	CAWSIRGGGYNEQFF	TGTGCCTGGAGCATCCGGGGGGGCGGGTACAATGAGCAGTTCTTC
TRBV5-1	-	TRBJ1-1	-	CASSSPSGGWNTEAFF	TGCGCCAGCAGCTCCCCCTCCGGGGGATGGAACACTGAAGCTTTCTTT
TRBV11-2	TRBD2	TRBJ2-2	-	CASSLGTSGGAGELFF	TGTGCCAGCAGCTTAGGAACTAGCGGGGGAGCCGGGGAGCTGTTTTTT
TRBV4-2	-	TRBJ2-2	once	CASSQDYGLLSNTGELFF	TGTGCCAGCAGCCAAGATTACGGGTTACTTTCGAACACCGGGGAGCTGTTTTTT
TRBV7-2	TRBD2	TRBJ2-7	-	CASRSSGRSYEQYF	TGTGCCAGCAGGTCTAGCGGGAGATCTTACGAGCAGTACTTC
TRBV5-4	-	TRBJ1-1	-	CASSGATGAVTEAFF	TGTGCCAGCAGCGGAGCGACAGGAGCAGTCACTGAAGCTTTCTTT
TRBV7-7	TRBD2	TRBJ2-2	-	CASSPTSANTGELFF	TGTGCCAGCAGCCCGACTAGCGCGAACACCGGGGAGCTGTTTTTT
TRBV7-3	TRBD2	TRBJ2-3	-	CASSTMGGEDTQYF	TGTGCCAGCAGCACAATGGGGGGGGAAGATACGCAGTATTTT
TRBV30	-	TRBJ1-1	-	CAWSVMFRAGSEAFF	TGTGCCTGGAGTGTAATGTTCAGGGCGGGATCTGAAGCTTTCTTT
TRBV5-1	TRBD1	TRBJ2-7	-	CASSSRTGLSSYEQYF	TGCGCCAGCAGCTCGAGGACAGGTCTCAGCTCCTACGAGCAGTACTTC
TRBV19	-	TRBJ1-2	-	CASSIDVRGGYGYTF	TGTGCCAGTAGTATAGATGTAAGGGGAGGCTATGGCTACACCTTC
TRBV28	-	TRBJ2-1	-	CASSPHRSSYNEQFF	TGTGCCAGCAGTCCCCACCGGTCCTCCTACAATGAGCAGTTCTTC
TRBV7-7	TRBD2	TRBJ2-1	-	CASSPGLAGSHNEQFF	TGTGCCAGCAGCCCGGGACTAGCGGGGTCTCACAATGAGCAGTTCTTC
TRBV14	-	TRBJ1-1	-	CASSQSTRTEAFF	TGTGCCAGCAGCCAATCCACGCGCACTGAAGCTTTCTTT
TRBV5-1	-	TRBJ2-7	-	CASSSTPGQSTSYEQYF	TGCGCCAGCAGCTCCACTCCCGGACAGTCAACCTCCTACGAGCAGTACTTC
TRBV7-2	TRBD2	TRBJ2-7	-	CASSLEASGHYEQYF	TGTGCCAGCAGCTTAGAGGCTAGCGGACACTACGAGCAGTACTTC
TRBV5-5	-	TRBJ1-2	-	CASSLVVSAPSNYGYTF	TGTGCCAGCAGCTTGGTCGTATCTGCGCCATCTAACTATGGCTACACCTTC